This TCR beta chain appears in the sequencing data of a study of response to subunit inactivated influenza vaccine. This clonotype turned up a few times. Trimming took off 0 bases at V and 4 bases at J, with 15 bases between the two ends. Germline CDR1 DFQATT, CDR2 SNEGSKA (reference sequence). This CDR3 region has 16 residues. TCRdb re-called the RT-PCR reads through MiXCR, storing one row per CDR3 protein. There are more than 550,000 distinct CDR3 sequences in the sample; around 11% occur only once, and roughly 11% lies in the top ten. These data also featured in a second study, about T cells expressing NK-cell markers. That source reports: The authors made TCR beta cDNA libraries by 5'RACE template switching. This switching added a universal primer site and UMIs. What restricted sorting to alpha-beta TCR T cells in several experiments was an anti-gamma-delta TCR antibody. For 5 to 7 donors, the dominant NKG2C+ clonotypes made up roughly 1.0-7.0% of their CD8+ T cells. Unclear, still, was the HCMV specificity of the expanded NKG2C+ T cell clones.

This sequence was found in a man aged 45 to 65 who received an inactivated influenza vaccine. The chain recombines TRBV20-1 with TRBJ2-2; the D gene is possibly TRBD2 (6 bases). Sequenced material: PBMCs from blood, taken on the day of vaccination. Here the CDR3 reads CSARDGSGTTTGELFF. The CDR3, as DNA: TGCAGTGCTAGAGATGGTAGCGGCACGACCACCGGGGAGCTGTTTTTT.